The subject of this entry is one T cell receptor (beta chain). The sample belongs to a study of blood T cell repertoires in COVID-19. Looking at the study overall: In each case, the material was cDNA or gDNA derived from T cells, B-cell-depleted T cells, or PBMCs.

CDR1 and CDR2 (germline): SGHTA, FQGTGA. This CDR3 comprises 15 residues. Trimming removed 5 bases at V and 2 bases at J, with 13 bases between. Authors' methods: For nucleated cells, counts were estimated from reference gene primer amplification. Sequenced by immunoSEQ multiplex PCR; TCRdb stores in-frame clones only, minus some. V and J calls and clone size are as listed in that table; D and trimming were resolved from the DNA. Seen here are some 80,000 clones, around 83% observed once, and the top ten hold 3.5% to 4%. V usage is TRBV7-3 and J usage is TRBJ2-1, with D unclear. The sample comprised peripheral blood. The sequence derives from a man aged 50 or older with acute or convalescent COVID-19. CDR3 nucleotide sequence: TGTGCCAGCAGCCCAGGCTCAAGCCCCTACAATGAGCAGTTCTTC. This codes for CASSPGSSPYNEQFF.